One sample yielded the 27 T cell receptor beta chains listed below, sequenced in a study of T cell repertoires in cytomegalovirus infection. TCRdb passed the reads through MiXCR, listing each CDR3 protein once. The sample lists about 400,000 distinct CDR3 sequences, approximately 18% occurring once. The material sequenced was PBMCs. The receptor source for this set is a human donor in good health (CMV status not recorded). Some clones in this sample may be carry-over from other donors' samples.

This clonotype was counted a few times. J is TRBJ1-1 and V is TRBV12-3 or TRBV12-4; D is unresolved. Trimming stripped 7 bases from V and 1 base from J, with 13 bases between. The CDR3 runs to 14 residues. DNA for the CDR3: TGTGCCAGCACGGCCGGCCCAGGGAACACTGAAGCTTTCTTT. It specifies CASTAGPGNTEAFF.

CDR3 coding DNA: TGTGCCAGCAGTTTCGCGGTTAGCGGGAACCAAGAGACCCAGTACTTC. It specifies CASSFAVSGNQETQYF. The chain employs TRBV12-3 or TRBV12-4 and TRBJ2-5; 8 bases fit TRBD2. The CDR3 sequence is 16 residues long. V shed 3 bases and J 0 bases; nucleotides not matched to a gene: 6.

This clonotype was found many times. The gene calls are TRBV4-3 and TRBJ2-3; 8 bases match TRBD1. J lost 1 base, V lost 1 base, and 16 bases had no gene match. CDR3 size: 20 residues. Germline V gives CDR1 LGHNA, CDR2 YSLEER. In nucleotides, the CDR3 is TGCGCCAGCAGCCAAGCTCTCCTAACCGAAGACAGGGGCGGCACAGATACGCAGTATTTT. Protein sequence: CASSQALLTEDRGGTDTQYF.

CDR3 nucleotides: TGTGCCAGCAGTAAACTAGCGGTCTACAATGAGCAGTTCTTC. It yields the protein CASSKLAVYNEQFF. The chain employs TRBV2 and TRBJ2-1, with 8 bases aligning to TRBD2. In germline, CDR1 is SNHLY, CDR2 FYNNEI. Trimming cost V 5 bases and J 3 bases; bases outside gene matches: 3. This CDR3 has 14 amino acids.

In this sample, this clonotype turned up once. The genes are TRBV7-2 and TRBJ2-5; the D is unclear. Germline CDR1 and CDR2: SGHTA and FQGNSA. The CDR3 loop spans 13 amino acids. V was shortened by 5 bases and J by 7 bases, with 14 bases between the two germline ends. CDR3 in DNA: TGTGCCAGCAGCACACAGTCCGGGCGGACCCAGTACTTC. The encoded protein is CASSTQSGRTQYF.

V usage is TRBV18 and J usage is TRBJ1-6; 8 nucleotides line up with TRBD1. CDR3 length: 15 amino acids. V shed 3 bases and J 10 bases; nucleotides not matched to a gene: 8. The germline V gene encodes CDR1 KGHSH and CDR2 LQKENI. This chain's CDR3 is CASSPPGQGFSPLHF. CDR3 coding DNA: TGTGCCAGCTCACCTCCCGGACAGGGTTTCTCACCCCTCCACTTT.

The gene calls are TRBV2 and TRBJ2-1; no reliable D call. The CDR3 is made up of 14 amino acids. Trimming shortened V by 1 base and J by 11 bases, and 15 bases separated the two germline ends. In germline, CDR1 is SNHLY, CDR2 FYNNEI. The DNA of the CDR3 is TGTGCCAGCAGTGAAGATAAGTTCTCGGAAAAGCAGTTCTTC. This gives the protein CASSEDKFSEKQFF.

This clonotype was counted at least ten times. The chain recombines TRBV4-3 with TRBJ1-2; a possible D gene is TRBD1 (5 bases). Between the trimmed V and J ends, which lost 0 bases and 3 bases, there was a span of 5 bases. The CDR3 loop spans 13 amino acids. Germline CDR1 LGHNA, CDR2 YSLEER. The CDR3 loop is CASSQDRDYGYTF. CDR3 bases: TGCGCCAGCAGCCAAGACAGGGACTATGGCTACACCTTC.

V is TRBV2 and J is TRBJ2-6; D not certain. V was pared by 5 bases and J by 1 base, with 12 bases between. Germline loops: CDR1 SNHLY, CDR2 FYNNEI. This CDR3 has 16 amino acids. The CDR3 nucleotides read TGTGCCAGCAGTCCTCCTTCATTGTCTGGGGCCAACGTCCTGACTTTC. Translated: CASSPPSLSGANVLTF.

This clonotype was seen only a few times. The chain combines TRBV20-1 with TRBJ1-4, with no clear D. V was pared by 3 bases and J by 5 bases, with 4 bases between. The CDR3 is 11 amino acids. Per the germline V gene, CDR1 is DFQATT and CDR2 is SNEGSKA (reference sequence). The CDR3 DNA follows: TGCAGTGCTAGCCTGAATGAAAAACTGTTTTTT. This codes for CSASLNEKLFF.

A single count supports this clonotype. A much larger clone sits a single nucleotide away, making a read error possible. This rearrangement joins TRBV11-2 to TRBJ1-1; no reliable D call. Trimming left V 1 base short and J 4 bases short, with 7 bases between. Germline lookup yields CDR1 SGHAT and CDR2 FQNNGV. This CDR3 region has 13 residues. The CDR3 DNA reads as TGTGCCAGCAGCTTAGTGTTGGTCACTGAAGCTTTCTTT. Its translation is CASSLVLVTEAFF.

This clonotype was seen a few times. The chain employs TRBV28 and TRBJ1-4, with a tentative D call TRBD1 (6 bases). Between the trimmed V and J ends, which lost 5 bases and 4 bases, there was a span of 11 bases. Looked up from germline, CDR1 is MDHEN and CDR2 is SYDVKM. The CDR3 is 14 residues long. CDR3 amino acids: CASSLRQDNEKLFF. For the CDR3, the DNA is TGTGCCAGCAGTCTCCGACAGGATAATGAAAAACTGTTTTTT.

This clonotype was counted at least ten times. CDR3 nucleotides: TGTGCCAGCAGCCTACGGGTAGCGGGGGGGCGGGAGACCCAGTACTTC. This encodes CASSLRVAGGRETQYF. V is TRBV7-2 and J is TRBJ2-5; 11 bases agree with TRBD2. Trimming took 5 bases from V and 5 from J; bases not matched to a gene: 10. This CDR3 comprises 16 residues. Germline values: CDR1 SGHTA, CDR2 FQGNSA.

The V and J genes are TRBV7-9 and TRBJ2-5; D is uncertain. V dropped 3 bases and J dropped 4 bases, with 9 bases sitting between them. This CDR3 comprises 13 residues. CDR1 and CDR2 (germline): SEHNR, FQNEAQ (reference sequence). CDR3 region: CASSFLGAETQYF. CDR3 sequence (DNA): TGTGCCAGCAGCTTCCTCGGAGCAGAGACCCAGTACTTC. The complete variable domain, with remaining parts taken from reference TRBV7-9 and TRBJ2-5, reads DTGVSQNPRHKITKRGQNVTFRCDPISEHNRLYWYRQTLGQGPEFLTYFQNEAQLEKSRLLSDRFSAERPKGSFSTLEIQRTEQGDSAMYLCASSFLGAETQYFGPGTRLLVL.

This clonotype was seen at least ten times. V usage is TRBV7-2 and J usage is TRBJ2-5; TRBD2 agrees at 12 bases. The CDR3 totals 17 residues. J lost 5 bases, V lost 1 base, and 8 bases had no gene match. Germline CDR1 reads SGHTA; CDR2 reads FQGNSA. In DNA form, the CDR3 reads TGTGCCAGCAGCTTAGGGCTAGCGGGGGGGCATCAGGAGACCCAGTACTTC. Residues: CASSLGLAGGHQETQYF.

The chain couples TRBV2 to TRBJ1-6, with a tentative D call TRBD1 (5 bases). V lost 1 base and J 10 bases, leaving 11 bases between the germline ends. The CDR3 covers 14 residues. Germline CDR1 reads SNHLY; CDR2 reads FYNNEI. DNA for the CDR3: TGTGCCAGCAGTGAAGGCGGCGGGGGGTCACCCCTCCACTTT. It is translated as CASSEGGGGSPLHF.

CDR3 in amino acids: CSARGGSGRTDEQFF. The CDR3, as DNA: TGCAGTGCTAGAGGGGGTAGCGGGAGAACCGATGAGCAGTTCTTC. V and J are TRBV20-1 and TRBJ2-1, with TRBD2 matching 9 bases. Trimming at V came to 1 base and at J to 8 bases, leaving 9 bases not matched to a gene. The germline V gene has CDR1 DFQATT and CDR2 SNEGSKA (reference sequence). The CDR3 has 15 residues.

The J gene is TRBJ2-5, the V gene TRBV7-6, with D perhaps TRBD1 (6 bases). Per germline, CDR1 SGHVS and CDR2 FNYEAQ. Deletions cut 4 bases from V and 4 bases from J, with 10 bases between. The CDR3 consists of 13 residues. The CDR3 region is CASSWDIRETQYF. The CDR3 DNA follows: TGTGCCAGCAGCTGGGACATCCGAGAGACCCAGTACTTC.

The rearrangement links TRBV6-4 to TRBJ2-2; 10 bases are shared with TRBD2. The CDR3 extends over 14 amino acids. The trim removed 8 bases at V and 3 bases at J, leaving 3 bases unmatched. Germline CDR1 is MRHNA and CDR2 is SNTAGT. CDR3 protein: CASQSGRDTGELFF. The CDR3 DNA is TGTGCCAGCCAGAGCGGGAGGGACACCGGGGAGCTGTTTTTT.

In this sample, this clonotype turned up many times. This rearrangement joins TRBV7-2 to TRBJ1-5, with D maybe TRBD1 (5 bases). The CDR3 is 16 residues long. V gave up 4 bases and J gave up 1 base, with 14 bases separating them. Germline V lookup: CDR1 SGHTA, CDR2 FQGNSA. CDR3 DNA sequence: TGTGCCAGCAGCTCTCGGGGGGTGACGAGCAATCAGCCCCAGCATTTT. Its translation: CASSSRGVTSNQPQHF. Filled out from reference TRBV7-2 and TRBJ1-5, the complete variable domain reads GAGVSQSPSNKVTEKGKDVELRCDPISGHTALYWYRQSLGQGLEFLIYFQGNSAPDKSGLPSDRFSAERTGGSVSTLTIQRTQQEDSAVYLCASSSRGVTSNQPQHFGDGTRLSIL.

This clonotype was recorded at least ten times. This sequence joins TRBV12-3 or TRBV12-4 and TRBJ1-1, with D uncertain. Trimming removed 5 bases at V and 0 bases at J, with 13 bases between. This CDR3 region has 15 residues. The CDR3 region has the DNA TGTGCCAGCAGTAAACGGCAGGCTATGAACACTGAAGCTTTCTTT. Translating gives CASSKRQAMNTEAFF.

The chain carries TRBV6-1 and TRBJ2-7, with D tentatively TRBD1 (6 bases). From germline, CDR1 is MNHNS and CDR2 SASEGT. V lost 10 bases, J lost 2 bases, and 12 bases lay in between. The CDR3 contains 12 residues. This CDR3 is CATHRTAYEQYF. CDR3 bases: TGTGCCACGCACCGGACAGCCTACGAGCAGTACTTC.

The chain carries TRBV6-2 or TRBV6-3 and TRBJ1-1, with D hard to call. Trimming stripped 2 bases from V and 10 bases from J, with 11 bases between. This CDR3 region has 12 residues. Germline CDR1 is MNHEY and CDR2 is SVGEGT. The chain's CDR3 is CASSYGPSGAFF. The CDR3 DNA reads TGTGCCAGCAGTTACGGACCTAGCGGAGCTTTCTTT.

The rearrangement uses TRBV4-3 and TRBJ2-3; D perhaps matches TRBD2 (7 bases). Deletions cut 3 bases from V and 4 bases from J, with 14 bases between. The CDR3 contains 15 residues. Germline values: CDR1 LGHNA, CDR2 YSLEER. The CDR3 region has the DNA TGCGCCAGCAGCCAGGGGGGGCCACAGGCAGATACGCAGTATTTT. As protein: CASSQGGPQADTQYF.

This clonotype was detected only a few times. V and J are TRBV6-1 and TRBJ1-5; weak D call: TRBD1 (5 bases). The CDR3 spans 16 residues. V lost 0 bases and J lost 7, with 16 bases in between. Germline-derived CDR1 and CDR2 are MNHNS and SASEGT. For the CDR3, the DNA is TGTGCCAGCAGTGAAGCAAGAAGGACAAAACCCCAGCCCCAGCATTTT. This translates into CASSEARRTKPQPQHF.

Ten or more counts support this clonotype. The V and J genes are TRBV12-3 or TRBV12-4 and TRBJ1-5, with D possibly being TRBD1 (5 bases). V lost 6 bases, J lost 5 bases, and 11 bases lay in between. The CDR3 totals 13 residues. Here the CDR3 reads CASSLSRDQPQHF. The DNA for the CDR3 is TGTGCCAGCAGCTTAAGCAGGGATCAGCCCCAGCATTTT.

This clonotype was detected only a few times. The rearrangement joins TRBV20-1 to TRBJ2-1; D is uncertain. Trimming cost V 5 bases and J 0 bases, with 8 bases left between them. Germline CDR1 reads DFQATT; CDR2 reads SNEGSKA (reference sequence). This CDR3 comprises 13 residues. In DNA, the CDR3 is TGCAGTGCTGCCTCCGGCTCCTACAATGAGCAGTTCTTC. It is translated as CSAASGSYNEQFF.